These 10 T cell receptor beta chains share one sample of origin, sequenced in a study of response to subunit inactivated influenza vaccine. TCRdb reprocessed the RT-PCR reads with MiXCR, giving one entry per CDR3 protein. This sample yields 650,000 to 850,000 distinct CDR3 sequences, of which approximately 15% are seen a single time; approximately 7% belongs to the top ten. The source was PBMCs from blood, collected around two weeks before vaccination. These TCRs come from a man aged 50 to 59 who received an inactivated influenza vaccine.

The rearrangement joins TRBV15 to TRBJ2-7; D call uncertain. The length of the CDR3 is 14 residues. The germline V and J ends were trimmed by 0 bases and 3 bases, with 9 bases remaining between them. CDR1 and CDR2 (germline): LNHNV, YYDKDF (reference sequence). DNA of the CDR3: TGTGCCACCAGCAGAGATCACGGCAACTACGAGCAGTACTTC. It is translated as CATSRDHGNYEQYF.

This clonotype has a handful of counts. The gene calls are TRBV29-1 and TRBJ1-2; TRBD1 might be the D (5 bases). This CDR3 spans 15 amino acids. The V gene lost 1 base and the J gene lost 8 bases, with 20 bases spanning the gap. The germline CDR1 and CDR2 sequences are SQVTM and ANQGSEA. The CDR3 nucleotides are TGCAGCGTTGAAGGGGTGGGGCAGGGAAGCGGGGGCTACACCTTC. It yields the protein CSVEGVGQGSGGYTF.

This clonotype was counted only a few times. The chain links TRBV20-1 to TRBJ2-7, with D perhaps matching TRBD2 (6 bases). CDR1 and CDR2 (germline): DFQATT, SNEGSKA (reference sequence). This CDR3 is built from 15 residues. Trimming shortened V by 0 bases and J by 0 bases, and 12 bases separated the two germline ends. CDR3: CSARETLGSSYEQYF. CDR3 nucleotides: TGCAGTGCTAGAGAAACTCTCGGGAGCTCCTACGAGCAGTACTTC.

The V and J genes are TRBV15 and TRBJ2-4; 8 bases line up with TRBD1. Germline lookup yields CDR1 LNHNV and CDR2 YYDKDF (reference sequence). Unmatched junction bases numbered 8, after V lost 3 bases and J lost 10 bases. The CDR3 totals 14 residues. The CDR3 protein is CATSRDRDARIQYF. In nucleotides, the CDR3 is TGTGCCACCAGCAGGGACAGGGATGCTCGGATTCAGTACTTC.

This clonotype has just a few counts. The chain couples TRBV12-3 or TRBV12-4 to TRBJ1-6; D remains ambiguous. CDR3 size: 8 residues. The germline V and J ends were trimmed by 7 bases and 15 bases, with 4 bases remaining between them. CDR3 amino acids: CASNLLHF. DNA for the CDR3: TGTGCCAGCAACCTCCTCCACTTT.

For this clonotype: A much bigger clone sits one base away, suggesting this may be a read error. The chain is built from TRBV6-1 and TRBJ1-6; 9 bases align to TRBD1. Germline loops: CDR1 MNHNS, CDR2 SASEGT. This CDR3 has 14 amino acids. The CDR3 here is CASSPGQGYSPLYF. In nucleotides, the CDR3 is TGTGCCAGCAGTCCGGGACAGGGATATTCACCCCTCTACTTT.

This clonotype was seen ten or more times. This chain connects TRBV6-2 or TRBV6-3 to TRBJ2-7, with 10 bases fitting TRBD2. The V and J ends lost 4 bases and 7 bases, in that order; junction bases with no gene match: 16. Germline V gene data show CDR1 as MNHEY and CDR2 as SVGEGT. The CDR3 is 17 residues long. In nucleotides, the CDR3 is TGTGCCAGCAGTTCCTATTTACTAGCGGGGACGGACGGGGAGCAGTACTTC. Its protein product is CASSSYLLAGTDGEQYF.

This chain's CDR3 is CASSEGAMNTEAFF. The CDR3 coding sequence is TGTGCCAGCAGTGAGGGGGCGATGAACACTGAAGCTTTCTTT. The chain uses TRBV7-9 and TRBJ1-1; TRBD1 matches at 7 bases. There are 14 residues in the CDR3. Germline V gene sequence: CDR1 SEHNR, CDR2 FQNEAQ (reference sequence). V shed 6 bases and J 0 bases; nucleotides not matched to a gene: 4. Using reference TRBV7-9 and TRBJ1-1 for the parts outside the CDR3, the full variable domain is DTGVSQNPRHKITKRGQNVTFRCDPISEHNRLYWYRQTLGQGPEFLTYFQNEAQLEKSRLLSDRFSAERPKGSFSTLEIQRTEQGDSAMYLCASSEGAMNTEAFFGQGTRLTVV.

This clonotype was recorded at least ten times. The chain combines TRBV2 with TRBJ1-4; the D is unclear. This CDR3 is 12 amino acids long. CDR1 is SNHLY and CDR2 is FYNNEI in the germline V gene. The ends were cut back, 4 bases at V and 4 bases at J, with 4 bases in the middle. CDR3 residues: CASSGLNEKLFF. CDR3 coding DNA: TGTGCCAGCAGTGGGCTTAATGAAAAACTGTTTTTT.

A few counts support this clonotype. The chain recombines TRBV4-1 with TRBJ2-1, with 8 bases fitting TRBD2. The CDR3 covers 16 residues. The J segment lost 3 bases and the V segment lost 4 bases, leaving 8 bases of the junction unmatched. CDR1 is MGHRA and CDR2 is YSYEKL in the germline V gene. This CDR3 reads CASSLSPGRDYNEQFF. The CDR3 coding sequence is TGCGCCAGCAGCCTAAGTCCCGGGAGGGACTACAATGAGCAGTTCTTC.